This TCR beta chain was obtained from a study of cytomegalovirus exposure and HLA in healthy donors. It was with 60 Vbeta and 13 Jbeta primers that the PCR ran. This table comes from immunoSEQ multiplex PCR, and its TCRdb copy is limited to in-frame clones, with some not included. The table lists 100,000 to 150,000 clones, roughly 70% of them singletons. This clone was seen more than once but under ten times. CDR1 is MRHNA, CDR2 SNTAGT, per germline. The junction had 8 bases not matched to a gene; V was cut back by 0 bases and J by 9 bases. CDR3 length: 15 residues. This receptor was taken from a man aged 35 to 55 in good health and CMV-seropositive. This chain connects TRBV6-4 to TRBJ2-1; 7 nucleotides agree with TRBD2. Input material: PBMCs. In nucleotides, the CDR3 is TGTGCCAGCAGTGACTCGGGGCCCCGCGGGAGTGAGCAGTTCTTC. Protein product: CASSDSGPRGSEQFF.